This TCR beta chain came from a study of T cells in tumors after PD-1 blockade. Whole-study context: Peripheral blood samples averaged about 33,000 unique clonotypes and 95,000 to 120,000 templates.

Template: tumor biopsy or peripheral blood genomic DNA, roughly 600-6,004 ng per sample. The protocol was immunoSEQ multiplex PCR, while the TCRdb copy is restricted to in-frame clones and leaves out a portion. The repertoire consists of about 60,000 clones, with around two thirds occurring once and the leading ten covering 4.7%. This clone came up many times. The CDR3 loop spans 15 amino acids. The germline V gene has CDR1 SQVTM and CDR2 ANQGSEA. Deletions cut 6 bases from V and 5 bases from J, with 22 bases between. Sample: PBMCs, taken after anti-PD-1 treatment. This chain connects TRBV29-1 to TRBJ1-2; D is possibly TRBD1 (5 bases). The TCR was taken from a human donor with basal cell carcinoma. Here the CDR3 DNA reads TGCAGCGTGCCGACACCTCAGGGCAGCTGGTATGGCTACACCTTC. Its translation is CSVPTPQGSWYGYTF.